The 31 T cell receptor beta chains given below trace back to one sample, sequenced in a study of technical replicates of blood from several donors. Data came from immunoSEQ multiplex PCR; TCRdb stores just in-frame clones and leaves some out. The sample shows 56,000 or so clones, approximately 92% of them seen only once. Sequencing was performed on PBMCs. These receptors were obtained from a human donor in good health. Some clones in this sample may be carry-over from other donors' samples.

V usage is TRBV5-1 and J usage is TRBJ2-2; weak D call: TRBD2 (7 bases). There are 15 residues in the CDR3. The V end lost 6 bases, the J end lost 6 bases, and 18 bases lay between the germline ends. Germline V gene lookup returns CDR1 SGHRS and CDR2 YFSETQ. The CDR3 DNA follows: TGCGCCAGCACCATAACGGGGGGCCGGGCCGGGGAGCTGTTTTTT. Amino acid sequence: CASTITGGRAGELFF.

This chain joins TRBV6-1 and TRBJ2-1, with D perhaps matching TRBD1 (8 bases). Germline-derived CDR1 and CDR2 are MNHNS and SASEGT. The CDR3 spans 14 residues. Trimming pared 4 bases from V and 10 bases from J, leaving 17 bases between. CDR3 sequence (DNA): TGTGCCAGCAGTGCACAGGGGGGGGTTGGGGAGCAGTTCTTC. Residues: CASSAQGGVGEQFF.

This clone has a single count. The chain uses TRBV5-1 and TRBJ2-7; 12 bases match TRBD2. The germline gives CDR1 SGHRS, CDR2 YFSETQ. This CDR3 has 15 amino acids. The trim removed 7 bases at V and 0 bases at J, leaving 5 bases unmatched. The CDR3 bases are TGCGCCAGCGCTAGCGGGGGGGTCAACTCCTACGAGCAGTACTTC. It codes for CASASGGVNSYEQYF.

The V and J genes are TRBV27 and TRBJ2-5, with D possibly TRBD1 on 6 matching bases. V was pared by 2 bases and J by 9 bases, with 19 bases between. There are 15 residues in the CDR3. The V gene's germline CDR1 is MNHEY and CDR2 SMNVEV (reference sequence). The CDR3 here is CASSLPGTKLQAQYF. CDR3 nucleotide sequence: TGTGCCAGCAGTTTACCGGGGACAAAGTTGCAGGCCCAGTACTTC.

The chain uses TRBV2 and TRBJ1-5; 7 bases line up with TRBD1. J gave up 5 bases and V 3 bases, and 4 bases lay outside the gene matches. Germline CDR1 SNHLY, CDR2 FYNNEI. The CDR3 has 14 amino acids. The CDR3 DNA reads as TGTGCCAGCAGTGAGGAACAGGGGTATCAGCCCCAGCATTTT. It specifies CASSEEQGYQPQHF.

The chain combines TRBV7-9 with TRBJ2-3; tentative D call: TRBD1 (7 bases). The CDR3 is 16 amino acids. The germline V gene encodes CDR1 SEHNR and CDR2 FQNEAQ (reference sequence). With 5 bases removed from V and 6 bases from J, the gap between germline ends came to 21 bases. The CDR3 region is CASSNSYPGGRDTQYF. CDR3 coding DNA: TGTGCCAGCAGCAACTCATACCCAGGGGGGCGCGATACGCAGTATTTT.

The chain carries TRBV9 and TRBJ2-1, with D unclear. Per germline, CDR1 SGDLS and CDR2 YYNGEE. Trimming removed 0 bases from V and 0 bases from J, with 7 bases in between. CDR3 length: 15 residues. In DNA form, the CDR3 reads TGTGCCAGCAGCGTAGCCTTATACTCCTACAATGAGCAGTTCTTC. This codes for CASSVALYSYNEQFF.

This clone was observed a single time. The gene calls are TRBV29-1 and TRBJ2-3, with D possibly TRBD2 on 5 matching bases. CDR1 is SQVTM, CDR2 ANQGSEA, per germline. Trimming shortened V by 5 bases and J by 4 bases, and 7 bases separated the two germline ends. This CDR3 is 11 amino acids long. CDR3 amino acids: CSVRGSDTQYF. In nucleotides, the CDR3 is TGCAGCGTTCGGGGATCAGATACGCAGTATTTT.

This chain uses TRBV2 with TRBJ2-5; no firm D call. Trimming left V 5 bases short and J 1 base short, with 14 bases between. The length of the CDR3 is 15 residues. CDR1 and CDR2 (germline): SNHLY, FYNNEI. CDR3 sequence (DNA): TGTGCCAGCAGTCTAGGAAAGAATATCCAAGAGACCCAGTACTTC. This translates into CASSLGKNIQETQYF.

The chain couples TRBV7-2 to TRBJ2-3, with 10 positions matching TRBD1. The CDR3 has 16 residues. V gave up 1 base and J gave up 6 bases; unmatched junction bases: 7. CDR1 is SGHTA, CDR2 FQGNSA, per germline. CDR3 protein: CASSLEGGTGADTQYF. CDR3 bases: TGTGCCAGCAGCTTAGAGGGGGGGACAGGGGCCGATACGCAGTATTTT.

The chain links TRBV5-1 to TRBJ1-6, with D perhaps TRBD1 (6 bases). The CDR3 runs to 14 residues. V lost 2 bases to trimming and J lost 7 bases, with 10 bases between them. The germline V gene encodes CDR1 SGHRS and CDR2 YFSETQ. The CDR3 DNA reads as TGCGCCAGCAGCTTAGGACAGCGGAATTCACCCCTCCACTTT. It specifies CASSLGQRNSPLHF.

This sequence joins TRBV7-2 and TRBJ1-6, with a possible D match to TRBD1 (6 bases). V was pared by 11 bases and J by 9 bases, with 20 bases between. There are 14 residues in the CDR3. Germline lookup yields CDR1 SGHTA and CDR2 FQGNSA. The CDR3 sequence: CAGRGGGVSSPLHF. CDR3 nucleotide sequence: TGTGCCGGCCGCGGGGGCGGGGTATCTTCACCCCTCCACTTT.

V usage is TRBV19 and J usage is TRBJ1-4; D is unclear. The V and J ends lost 3 bases and 3 bases respectively, with 11 bases between them. The CDR3 totals 15 residues. CDR1 LNHDA and CDR2 SQIVND come from the germline V gene (reference sequence). The CDR3 sequence is CASSIAREANEKLFF. The CDR3 region has the DNA TGTGCCAGTAGTATCGCCCGGGAGGCTAATGAAAAACTGTTTTTT. Based on the CDR3 plus reference TRBV19 and TRBJ1-4, the full variable domain is DGGITQSPKYLFRKEGQNVTLSCEQNLNHDAMYWYRQDPGQGLRLIYYSQIVNDFQKGDIAEGYSVSREKKESFPLTVTSAQKNPTAFYLCASSIAREANEKLFFGSGTQLSVL.

This clone appeared once. The chain has TRBV5-4 and TRBJ2-1; maybe TRBD2 (5 bases). CDR3 length: 16 residues. Trimming left V 2 bases short and J 0 bases short, with 12 bases between. The V gene's germline CDR1 is SGHNT and CDR2 YYREEE (reference sequence). The CDR3 is CASSFGVAPSYNEQFF. The CDR3 DNA reads TGTGCCAGCAGCTTCGGGGTAGCCCCCTCCTACAATGAGCAGTTCTTC. Complete variable domain (other parts from reference TRBV5-4 and TRBJ2-1): ETGVTQSPTHLIKTRGQQVTLRCSSQSGHNTVSWYQQALGQGPQFIFQYYREEENGRGNFPPRFSGLQFPNYSSELNVNALELDDSALYLCASSFGVAPSYNEQFFGPGTRLTVL.

V gene TRBV7-7 combines with J gene TRBJ2-5, with 9 bases identical to TRBD1. The J segment lost 1 base and the V segment lost 5 bases, leaving 5 bases of the junction unmatched. CDR3 length: 15 amino acids. CDR1 and CDR2 from the germline V gene are SSHAT and FNYEAQ (reference sequence). CDR3 residues: CASSPGQGIQETQYF. The CDR3 nucleotides read TGTGCCAGCAGCCCGGGACAGGGAATCCAAGAGACCCAGTACTTC.

The chain has TRBV9 and TRBJ2-6, with TRBD1 as a possible D gene (6 bases). The V and J ends lost 3 bases and 0 bases respectively, with 7 bases between them. CDR3 size: 15 residues. Germline V gene lookup returns CDR1 SGDLS and CDR2 YYNGEE. The CDR3 nucleotides are TGTGCCAGCAGCGGACAGGACTCTGGGGCCAACGTCCTGACTTTC. Its protein product is CASSGQDSGANVLTF.

This chain uses TRBV18 with TRBJ1-3, with D unresolved. The V end was cut by 2 bases, the J end by 0 bases, with 8 bases between. This CDR3 spans 15 amino acids. Germline assignment: CDR1 KGHSH and CDR2 LQKENI. The CDR3, as DNA: TGTGCCAGCTCACCAAACAGTATCTCTGGAAACACCATATATTTT. Its translation: CASSPNSISGNTIYF.

The chain combines TRBV5-8 with TRBJ2-7; D perhaps matches TRBD1 (5 bases). Trimming left V 6 bases short and J 2 bases short, with 18 bases between. CDR3 size: 15 residues. Looked up from germline, CDR1 is SGHTS and CDR2 is YDEGEE. The CDR3 sequence: CASNLGLGATYEQYF. Here the CDR3 DNA reads TGTGCCAGCAACCTGGGGTTAGGGGCAACCTACGAGCAGTACTTC.

CDR3 nucleotides: TGTGCCAGCAGCTTAGTGCTCCGGCAGGGGGCGATGGGCTACACCTTC. This encodes CASSLVLRQGAMGYTF. This chain links TRBV7-8 with TRBJ1-2; 8 bases align to TRBD1. Germline loops: CDR1 SGHVS, CDR2 FQNEAQ. This CDR3 contains 16 residues. The V and J ends lost 1 base and 8 bases, in that order; junction bases with no gene match: 12. Together with reference TRBV7-8 and TRBJ1-2, the CDR3 gives the full variable domain: GAGVSQSPRYKVAKRGQDVALRCDPISGHVSLFWYQQALGQGPEFLTYFQNEAQLDKSGLPSDRFFAERPEGSVSTLKIQRTQQEDSAVYLCASSLVLRQGAMGYTFGSGTRLTVV.

The chain employs TRBV4-2 and TRBJ2-1; 8 bases are a match to TRBD1. V shed 1 base, J shed 4 bases, and the junction held 3 bases outside the gene matches. This CDR3 comprises 15 residues. CDR1 and CDR2 (germline): LGHNA, YNFKEQ. CDR3 in amino acids: CASSQARTGYNEQFF. The CDR3 nucleotides read TGTGCCAGCAGCCAAGCCCGGACAGGGTACAATGAGCAGTTCTTC.

CDR3 DNA sequence: TGTGCCAGCAGCCTAGAACGGTTGAACACTGAAGCTTTCTTT. Translating gives CASSLERLNTEAFF. The rearrangement links TRBV7-7 to TRBJ1-1, with D unclear. Trimming removed 5 bases at V and 0 bases at J, with 10 bases between. The CDR3 totals 14 residues. CDR1 and CDR2 (germline): SSHAT, FNYEAQ (reference sequence).

The J gene is TRBJ2-2, the V gene TRBV9, with TRBD1 matching over 9 bases. CDR3 length: 15 residues. Germline trimming cut 2 bases from V and 1 base from J; bases unmatched to any gene: 0. CDR1 and CDR2 (germline): SGDLS, YYNGEE. The CDR3 loop is CASSVGQGNTGELFF. The CDR3 region has the DNA TGTGCCAGCAGCGTGGGACAGGGGAACACCGGGGAGCTGTTTTTT.

The chain combines TRBV5-1 with TRBJ2-1; TRBD2 agrees at 9 bases. This CDR3 has 16 residues. Germline CDR1 SGHRS, CDR2 YFSETQ. V shed 1 base, J shed 7 bases, and the junction held 9 bases outside the gene matches. CDR3 DNA: TGCGCCAGCAGCTTGATCGGCGGGGGGGCCTGGAATGAGCAGTTCTTC. Translation gives CASSLIGGGAWNEQFF.

The J gene is TRBJ1-1, the V gene TRBV29-1; weak D call: TRBD1 (5 bases). Germline V gene data show CDR1 as SQVTM and CDR2 as ANQGSEA. Deletions cut 5 bases from V and 0 bases from J, with 10 bases between. The CDR3 sequence is 13 residues long. CDR3 nucleotide sequence: TGCAGCGTTCAGGAGGGGCTGAACACTGAAGCTTTCTTT. Amino acid sequence: CSVQEGLNTEAFF.

The rearrangement joins TRBV19 to TRBJ1-2; D is possibly TRBD1 (6 bases). CDR3 length: 16 residues. V was cut by 2 bases and J by 4 bases, with 17 bases left in between. CDR1 is LNHDA, CDR2 SQIVND, per germline (reference sequence). The CDR3 DNA reads as TGTGCCAGTAGTATATCCGCGGGGGCCAAGGGCTATGGCTACACCTTC. This codes for CASSISAGAKGYGYTF.

This rearrangement joins TRBV5-1 to TRBJ1-1; D is unresolved. From germline, CDR1 is SGHRS and CDR2 YFSETQ. This CDR3 has 14 amino acids. Trimming shortened V by 7 bases and J by 0 bases, and 13 bases separated the two germline ends. CDR3 nucleotide sequence: TGCGCCAGCGGCGGGTCGGAGATGAACACTGAAGCTTTCTTT. Translated, it gives CASGGSEMNTEAFF.

The V call is TRBV7-3, the J call TRBJ1-1; tentative D call: TRBD1 (6 bases). Germline V CDR1 and CDR2: SGHTA, FQGTGA. The CDR3 consists of 15 residues. V was clipped by 5 bases and J by 4 bases, with 17 bases between them. The CDR3 region is CASSMLPGQGTEAFF. CDR3 nucleotide sequence: TGTGCCAGCAGCATGCTACCGGGACAAGGCACTGAAGCTTTCTTT.

This chain connects TRBV6-1 to TRBJ2-4; 7 nucleotides align to TRBD2. Germline CDR1 MNHNS, CDR2 SASEGT. J lost 7 bases, V lost 8 bases, and 2 bases had no gene match. The CDR3 contains 11 residues. CDR3 residues: CASRGENIQYF. CDR3 nucleotide sequence: TGTGCCAGCCGGGGGGAGAACATTCAGTACTTC.

This clone occurred once. V gene TRBV29-1 combines with J gene TRBJ1-1; D is unresolved. Germline CDR1 is SQVTM and CDR2 is ANQGSEA. The CDR3 length is 12 residues. V dropped 4 bases and J dropped 2 bases, with 8 bases sitting between them. CDR3 nucleotide sequence: TGCAGCGTTGTGGGCTACAACACTGAAGCTTTCTTT. It yields the protein CSVVGYNTEAFF.

The V gene is TRBV7-2, the J gene TRBJ1-5, with 7 positions matching TRBD1. CDR3 length: 16 amino acids. Germline CDR1 reads SGHTA; CDR2 reads FQGNSA. V lost 1 base to trimming and J lost 3 bases; unmatched junction nucleotides: 6. CDR3 residues: CASSLGPGGNNQPQHF. The CDR3 DNA is TGTGCCAGCAGCTTAGGACCAGGGGGTAACAATCAGCCCCAGCATTTT.

The count of this clone is one. The V gene is TRBV4-3, the J gene TRBJ2-7, with a possible D match to TRBD1 (6 bases). Trimming shortened V by 0 bases and J by 2 bases, and 11 bases separated the two germline ends. CDR1 is LGHNA, CDR2 YSLEER, per germline. There are 15 residues in the CDR3. The CDR3: CASSQEWTVTYEQYF. In nucleotides, the CDR3 is TGCGCCAGCAGCCAAGAGTGGACAGTCACCTACGAGCAGTACTTC.